This TCR beta chain was recorded in a study of cytomegalovirus exposure and HLA in healthy donors. A multiplex PCR was run with 60 Vbeta primers and 13 Jbeta primers. The repertoire was sequenced with immunoSEQ multiplex PCR; TCRdb's copy has only in-frame clones and lacks some. The data show about 150,000 clones, over 80% seen once. The germline V gene has CDR1 LGHNT and CDR2 FRNRAP. The ends were cut back, 8 bases at V and 1 base at J, with 8 bases in the middle. The length of the CDR3 is 12 residues. The sample consisted of PBMCs. This chain links TRBV12-5 with TRBJ1-1; D uncertain. The origin of this receptor is a male donor in good health and CMV-seronegative. This CDR3 is CASLAWNTEAFF. The CDR3 region has the DNA TGTGCTAGTTTAGCATGGAACACTGAAGCTTTCTTT.